This T cell receptor beta chain was identified during a study of cytomegalovirus exposure and HLA in healthy donors (dated by TCRdb to the late 2010s). With respect to the entire study: In an earlier analysis of some 610 of the donors, 250 to 350 Gb of sequence data and approximately 120 million unique TCR beta sequences from about 180 million T cells were reported. Across 398 genotyped donors of the cohort, an average of about 220,000 unique TCR beta nucleotide sequences per donor were sequenced, and 15% to 20% of those sequences were non-productive. The later analysis used no new phenotypic data to find candidate immune exposures, relying instead on TCR beta sequences and their occurrence across donors. The study used immunosequencing to profile the T cell repertoires of approximately 650 subjects and linked those repertoires to cytomegalovirus serostatus. The number of typed donors differed by locus: about 629-640 for A, B, C, DRB1 and DQB1; 522 for DQA1; 606 for DPA1; and about 450 for DPB1. The aim of the study was to test whether cataloging public T cell receptors could identify signatures of past pathogen exposure. Because of strong linkage in the cohort, four or five DR-DQ haplotypes were treated as single units for association and clustering. The study combined high-throughput TCR immunosequencing, statistical association of individual TCRs with disease status, and machine learning to predict cytomegalovirus infection status. In addition to the first cohort of several hundred subjects, a separate validation cohort of approximately 130 different subjects was used. An early release that covered some 640 HLA-typed donors contained approximately 300 gigabases of sequencing data and roughly 84 million unique TCR sequences. All discovery cohort repertoires had been generated on a single sequencing platform. HLA typing covered class I and class II loci at four-digit resolution. Of the 398 genotyped donors, about 80% fell in the genetic ancestry cluster associated with self-reported Caucasian donors. In a later genetic analysis, genome-wide SNP genotypes for about 55% of the 666 donors were used, and that subset was treated as a discovery cohort. To study patterns of TCR occurrence, a later analysis re-analyzed previously published TCR beta repertoires from 666 donors and added high-resolution HLA genotyping. In an earlier analysis of several hundred of the donors, high-throughput TCR beta sequencing was used to judge whether each TCR beta V gene segment behaved as functional or pseudogenic. Donor age, sex, ethnicity and CMV serostatus were compiled together with the repertoire data.

The method was the immunoSEQ multiplex PCR assay. For the multiplex PCR, a mixture combining 60 forward primers for TCR Vbeta segments and 13 reverse primers for TCR Jbeta segments was used. The CDR3 region of rearranged TCR beta genes was amplified from genomic DNA with a multiplex PCR assay. Amplified TCR beta libraries were sequenced as 87-base-pair reads on the Illumina HiSeq System. For the original study's pipeline: Across the 500 to 850 repertoires, a later analysis counted 60 million to 90 million unique TCR beta chains, 9 million to 14 million of which were shared by at least two donors. A nearest-neighbor algorithm error-corrected the raw reads and collapsed the reads into unique sequences, merging closely related sequences to remove PCR and sequencing errors. V, D and J gene segments were assigned by aligning CDR3 sequences to IMGT reference sequences. For a sequence to be retained, at least a six-nucleotide match to both a V gene segment and a J gene segment was required. Rearrangements were classified as productive when the CDR3 lacked stop codons and remained in frame with V and J, and all other rearrangements were classified as non-productive. Following IMGT convention, CDR3 was defined as the stretch from the second conserved V-encoded cysteine to the conserved J-encoded phenylalanine. The earlier analysis of 587 of the donors excluded any sequence lacking an unambiguous match to a single V gene segment. An earlier analysis of over 450 of the donors classified V segments as functional when productive rearrangements were above 56.7% and as segregating when the standard deviation between donors was above 5%. To diagnose cytomegalovirus status from the catalog of TCR beta chain sequences, a statistical classification framework was built. In a later analysis, V and J genes were assigned by comparing TCR nucleotide sequences against IMGT/GENE-DB human TR gene sequences. A later analysis assigned CDR3 sequences and most-parsimonious VDJ recombination scenarios with the TCRdist pipeline. In a later analysis, each TCR beta chain was defined by its CDR3 amino acid sequence together with its V-gene family, and reads without a unique V-gene family were excluded. As a way to deal with suspected cross-contamination and a sequencing artifact, a later analysis dropped over 550 nucleotide sequences that were highly shared and had low generation probability. In a later analysis, a clonal expansion index for each public chain was calculated from normalized within-repertoire ranks of inferred template counts. Generation probabilities in a later analysis came from a VDJ recombination model fitted to out-of-frame rearrangements, and those results were checked against IGoR. In a later analysis, TCR-TCR, TCR-HLA and TCR-CMV co-occurrence was scored with hypergeometric tests, and a repertoire-size bias correction was applied to TCR pairs. False discovery rates were estimated in a later analysis by permuting HLA or CMV assignments 20 times. In a later analysis, co-occurring TCRs were grouped with DBSCAN, and TCRdist sequence similarity was added when clustering was performed within HLA-allele-positive subsets. Repertoires with fewer than 30,000 or more than 120,000 public chains, plus five repertoires with anomalous nucleotide sharing, were excluded from co-occurrence clustering. TCRdb re-hosts the immuneACCESS table, in-frame sequences only. Its copies lack some clones; in the studies checked, an unresolved V gene accounts for under half of them, and the cause for the rest is not known. V and J calls and clone size are copied from that table; D and trimming were computed from the DNA. Present in this sample are approximately 90,000 clones, roughly 73% of which were seen just once. About 2.2% of the sample goes to the ten largest clones.

The full study reports these points: In this cohort, only TCR beta chains were sequenced, and detectable features were limited by the absence of alpha or paired-chain data. A later genetic analysis reported fewer N-insertions in productive TCRs among donors in an Asian-associated ancestry cluster than the roughly 650-donor mean. In a later analysis, 15,000 to 20,000 TCR beta sequences were associated with specific HLA alleles at a false discovery rate of 0.05. In an earlier analysis of 500 to 650 of the donors, most TCR beta V segments appeared in productive rearrangements about 87% or about 30% of the time, broadly matching IMGT annotations. Because counts were too low, 15 or so rarely observed V segments, including chromosome 9 orphons, were excluded from the earlier analysis of 587 of the donors. CMV serostatus was the only immune exposure information available for the cohort. A total of fewer than 200 TCR beta chains were listed by the study as associated with cytomegalovirus. Most TCR sequences were seen in very few donors, while some public TCRs were found in many individuals. According to a later analysis, parvovirus B19, influenza, CMV and Epstein-Barr virus appeared linked to several top co-occurrence clusters. The classifier was reported to diagnose cytomegalovirus status with high specificity and sensitivity in both the original and validation cohorts. Linkage disequilibrium might explain the correlated functional status among segregating V segments, but an unknown experimental factor could not be excluded. In a later analysis, the rate of TCR association differed among HLA loci, with DRB1 alleles having the most associated TCRs and HLA-C alleles having the fewest. Assigning TCR associations to individual alleles was difficult when HLA alleles, especially DR and DQ, strongly co-occurred. The authors suggested that the approach could potentially be extended to other disease states and immunological phenotypes. An association between a missense DCLRE1C variant and V-gene and J-gene trimming of TCR beta chains was found in a later genetic analysis and replicated in an independent cohort. A further reported finding was that TCR beta sequences accurately predicted the HLA-A and HLA-B alleles for most subjects in the first cohort. The 87-base-pair reads could not distinguish some IMGT-functional V segments, including TRBV6-2 and TRBV6-3, so those segments were excluded. The presence/absence analyses assumed that sequencing depth was roughly uniform across donors, and that assumption may not be true. In vitro tests confirmed that three of the cytomegalovirus-associated TCR beta chains recognize cytomegalovirus antigens. In a later analysis, HLA-associated TCR beta chains showed more clonal expansion and lower generation probabilities than non-associated chains that were equally common. Because HLA typing was unavailable for some donors at each locus, only the typed subset was used in association tests. A cluster of highly shared sequence variants was judged likely to be a technical artifact of the sequencing pipeline. A later analysis found that most CMV-associated TCR beta chains appeared HLA-restricted, with HLA associations seemingly driven largely by CMV exposure.

In total, 500 to 700 healthy bone marrow donors made up the cohort. At the time of sampling, every cohort member was nominally healthy, though immune exposures that went unrecorded were likely present. The donor tested CMV seronegative, placing the donor among the 350 or so seronegative members of the cohort. A peripheral blood sample was collected from each donor, and TCR beta sequencing was performed on peripheral blood mononuclear cells. Genomic DNA was extracted from the blood cell samples with the Qiagen DNeasy Blood Extraction Kit. The germline V gene encodes CDR1 MNHEY and CDR2 SMNVEV (reference sequence). The junction shows trimming of 3 bases on V and 6 bases on J, and the gene matches do not reach 5 bases of it. Reading from cysteine to phenylalanine, the CDR3 counts 14 amino acids. The DNA shown is the 42-base CDR3, in frame from base 1. Regarding this clone: The antigen this receptor binds is unknown. Nothing much larger sits one base from this clone, and base qualities are not available.

The chain joins TRBV27 to TRBJ1-5, with 7 bases in between that match TRBD1. This receptor was identified in a man aged 35 to 55 in good health and CMV-seronegative. Sequencing input: PBMCs. The DNA sequence follows: TGTGCCAGCAGTTTTTCACAGGGGAGTCAGCCCCAGCATTTT. The translation is CASSFSQGSQPQHF.